This entry lists 25 T cell receptor beta chains sequenced from one sample in a study of cytomegalovirus exposure and HLA in healthy donors. A multiplex PCR was run with 60 Vbeta primers and 13 Jbeta primers. Data came from immunoSEQ multiplex PCR; TCRdb stores just in-frame clones and leaves some out. The sample has fewer than 300,000 clones, 75% to 90% seen once. Sequences were obtained from PBMCs. These receptors were taken from a man in his forties or fifties in good health and CMV-seropositive.

The chain carries TRBV6-6 and TRBJ2-3; 8 bases align to TRBD1. Losses at the gene ends were 5 bases for V and 4 bases for J; bases not matched to a gene: 8. From germline, CDR1 is MNHNY and CDR2 SVGAGI (reference sequence). CDR3 length: 15 residues. The CDR3 protein is CASSPLRTGSDTQYF. The CDR3 nucleotides read TGTGCCAGCAGTCCCCTCCGGACAGGGTCAGATACGCAGTATTTT.

The J gene is TRBJ2-7, the V gene TRBV7-2; TRBD2 matches 9 bases. Germline V gene data show CDR1 as SGHTA and CDR2 as FQGNSA. The junction had 10 bases not matched to a gene; V was cut back by 5 bases and J by 5 bases. There are 15 residues in the CDR3. The CDR3 protein is CASSRRAGGYNEQYF. The DNA for the CDR3 is TGTGCCAGCAGCCGCCGGGCGGGAGGGTATAACGAGCAGTACTTC.

The V call is TRBV5-8, the J call TRBJ2-5, with a possible D match to TRBD2 (6 bases). This CDR3 comprises 17 residues. CDR1 is SGHTS, CDR2 YDEGEE, per germline. V lost 2 bases, J lost 2 bases, and 19 bases lay in between. CDR3 protein: CASSFFTYYGRQETQYF. The CDR3 DNA follows: TGTGCCAGCAGCTTCTTCACCTATTATGGGAGGCAAGAGACCCAGTACTTC.

The gene calls are TRBV2 and TRBJ2-4; 7 positions agree with TRBD1. V lost 6 bases to trimming and J lost 0 bases; unmatched junction nucleotides: 8. Per germline, CDR1 SNHLY and CDR2 FYNNEI. The CDR3 sequence is 16 residues long. This CDR3 reads CASRRTGTLAKNIQYF. DNA of the CDR3: TGTGCCAGCAGGCGGACAGGTACACTAGCCAAAAACATTCAGTACTTC. Based on the CDR3 plus reference TRBV2 and TRBJ2-4, the full variable domain is EPEVTQTPSHQVTQMGQEVILRCVPISNHLYFYWYRQILGQKVEFLVSFYNNEISEKSEIFDDQFSVERPDGSNFTLKIRSTKLEDSAMYFCASRRTGTLAKNIQYFGAGTRLSVL.

The chain carries TRBV18 and TRBJ1-3, with a possible D match to TRBD1 (6 bases). Trimming took off 5 bases at V and 4 bases at J, with 15 bases between the two ends. The CDR3 length is 15 residues. CDR1 is KGHSH, CDR2 LQKENI, per germline. CDR3 coding DNA: TGTGCCAGCTCATCTGCAGGGGAAAGCGGAAACACCATATATTTT. It yields the protein CASSSAGESGNTIYF.

V and J are TRBV28 and TRBJ2-7; tentatively, D is TRBD1 (5 bases). Looked up from germline, CDR1 is MDHEN and CDR2 is SYDVKM. This CDR3 has 15 amino acids. Trimming removed 5 bases from V and 8 bases from J, with 22 bases in between. The CDR3 here is CASSPPPGEGAKQYF. CDR3 in DNA: TGTGCCAGCAGTCCTCCACCTGGAGAAGGGGCCAAGCAGTACTTC.

The J gene is TRBJ2-1, the V gene TRBV27; 8 nucleotides align to TRBD2. CDR3 length equals 15 residues. Germline lookup yields CDR1 MNHEY and CDR2 SMNVEV (reference sequence). The V and J ends lost 6 bases and 2 bases, in that order; junction bases with no gene match: 6. CDR3 protein: CASRDTGGAYNEQFF. CDR3 coding DNA: TGTGCCAGCAGGGATACGGGAGGGGCCTACAATGAGCAGTTCTTC.

This clone was seen just once. The chain carries TRBV4-1 and TRBJ1-1; 12 nucleotides line up with TRBD1. The J segment lost 1 base and the V segment lost 3 bases, leaving 15 bases of the junction unmatched. The CDR3 sequence is 20 residues long. Germline CDR1 and CDR2: MGHRA and YSYEKL. CDR3 sequence: CASSHPRDRGLRRGNTEAFF. For the CDR3, the DNA is TGCGCCAGCAGCCACCCCCGGGACAGGGGGCTGCGGAGGGGGAACACTGAAGCTTTCTTT.

This clone was seen only once. Other nucleotide sequences from this sample produce the same CDR3. The CDR3 here is CASSPLGQGTYEQYF. CDR3 DNA: TGTGCCAGCTCACCCCTCGGACAGGGAACCTACGAGCAGTACTTC. The chain links TRBV18 to TRBJ2-7, with 8 bases aligning to TRBD1. The CDR3 is 15 amino acids. Losses at the gene ends were 3 bases for V and 2 bases for J; bases not matched to a gene: 6. CDR1 KGHSH and CDR2 LQKENI come from the germline V gene. The full variable domain, its missing parts supplied by reference TRBV18 and TRBJ2-7, is NAGVMQNPRHLVRRRGQEARLRCSPMKGHSHVYWYRQLPEEGLKFMVYLQKENIIDESGMPKERFSAEFPKEGPSILRIQQVVRGDSAAYFCASSPLGQGTYEQYFGPGTRLTVT.

The genes are TRBV28 and TRBJ2-3, with D unresolved. Looked up from germline, CDR1 is MDHEN and CDR2 is SYDVKM. The V gene lost 1 base and the J gene lost 4 bases, with 9 bases spanning the gap. The CDR3 contains 14 residues. The CDR3 loop is CASSLSLDPDTQYF. Written as DNA, the CDR3 is TGTGCCAGCAGTTTATCCCTAGATCCAGATACGCAGTATTTT.

The chain uses TRBV19 and TRBJ2-3; tentative D call: TRBD1 (5 bases). The ends were cut back, 5 bases at V and 6 bases at J, with 12 bases in the middle. The CDR3 runs to 13 residues. The germline gives CDR1 LNHDA, CDR2 SQIVND (reference sequence). The chain's CDR3 is CASSSLGPDTQYF. CDR3 nucleotides: TGTGCCAGTAGTTCTCTGGGGCCTGATACGCAGTATTTT. The whole variable domain, filled in from reference TRBV19 and TRBJ2-3, reads DGGITQSPKYLFRKEGQNVTLSCEQNLNHDAMYWYRQDPGQGLRLIYYSQIVNDFQKGDIAEGYSVSREKKESFPLTVTSAQKNPTAFYLCASSSLGPDTQYFGPGTRLTVL.

V is TRBV7-8 and J is TRBJ1-2; the match to TRBD1 covers 7 bases. With 3 bases clipped from V and 3 bases from J, the junction kept 10 bases outside the gene matches. The CDR3 loop spans 16 amino acids. Germline V gene sequence: CDR1 SGHVS, CDR2 FQNEAQ. CDR3 nucleotides: TGTGCCAGCAGCTTGGTCAGACAGGGTGGTGACTATGGCTACACCTTC. Protein: CASSLVRQGGDYGYTF.

This chain links TRBV27 with TRBJ1-1; D might be TRBD1 (5 bases). Germline V lookup: CDR1 MNHEY, CDR2 SMNVEV (reference sequence). This CDR3 comprises 14 residues. Deletions cut 5 bases from V and 10 bases from J, with 20 bases between. CDR3 protein: CASSPSGPLGGAFF. The DNA of the CDR3 is TGTGCCAGCAGTCCCTCAGGCCCGCTCGGGGGAGCTTTCTTT.

A few counts support this clone. V gene TRBV28 combines with J gene TRBJ2-7; tentatively, D is TRBD2 (5 bases). V was shortened by 6 bases and J by 1 base, with 10 bases between the two germline ends. Germline CDR1 is MDHEN and CDR2 is SYDVKM. The CDR3 runs 13 residues. CDR3 sequence (DNA): TGTGCCAGCAGACTAGTAGTTTCCTACGAGCAGTACTTC. Encoded protein: CASRLVVSYEQYF.

This clone was picked up one time. The chain uses TRBV28 and TRBJ2-1; D is perhaps TRBD2 (6 bases). With 5 bases removed from V and 1 base from J, the gap between germline ends came to 12 bases. Germline V gene data show CDR1 as MDHEN and CDR2 as SYDVKM. The CDR3 extends over 15 amino acids. Written as DNA, the CDR3 is TGTGCCAGCAGTCCGAGGGGAGGATCCTACAATGAGCAGTTCTTC. Translation gives CASSPRGGSYNEQFF.

This chain joins TRBV19 and TRBJ2-1; 14 bases line up with TRBD2. The length of the CDR3 is 18 residues. Trimming removed 3 bases from V and 5 bases from J; junction bases left unmatched: 9. Germline loops: CDR1 LNHDA, CDR2 SQIVND (reference sequence). The CDR3 here is CASSMGLAGVYINNEQFF. CDR3 bases: TGTGCCAGTAGTATGGGACTAGCGGGAGTTTATATCAACAATGAGCAGTTCTTC. Looking up the rest from reference TRBV19 and TRBJ2-1 gives the full variable domain: DGGITQSPKYLFRKEGQNVTLSCEQNLNHDAMYWYRQDPGQGLRLIYYSQIVNDFQKGDIAEGYSVSREKKESFPLTVTSAQKNPTAFYLCASSMGLAGVYINNEQFFGPGTRLTVL.

J is TRBJ2-7 and V is TRBV29-1; no clear D gene. V was trimmed by 6 bases and J by 3 bases, leaving 15 bases between them. Looked up from germline, CDR1 is SQVTM and CDR2 is ANQGSEA. The CDR3 has 13 amino acids. The CDR3 here is CSVNSQNGYEQYF. As DNA, the CDR3 is TGCAGCGTCAACAGTCAAAACGGCTACGAGCAGTACTTC.

This chain's CDR3 is CASSPGSMNTEAFF. In DNA form, the CDR3 reads TGTGCCAGCTCACCGGGCAGCATGAACACTGAAGCTTTCTTT. The gene calls are TRBV18 and TRBJ1-1, with D hard to call. The CDR3 runs to 14 residues. V lost 3 bases and J 0 bases, leaving 8 bases between the germline ends. Germline CDR1 is KGHSH and CDR2 is LQKENI.

V usage is TRBV5-8 and J usage is TRBJ2-7; perhaps TRBD1 as D (5 bases). The V gene lost 0 bases and the J gene lost 3 bases, with 7 bases spanning the gap. This CDR3 spans 13 amino acids. Germline CDR1 reads SGHTS; CDR2 reads YDEGEE. The CDR3 DNA follows: TGTGCCAGCAGCTTGGGACAGATCTACGAGCAGTACTTC. This sequence encodes CASSLGQIYEQYF. The whole variable domain, remainder taken from reference TRBV5-8 and TRBJ2-7, is EAGVTQSPTHLIKTRGQQATLRCSPISGHTSVYWYQQALGLGLQFLLWYDEGEERNRGNFPPRFSGRQFPNYSSELNVNALELEDSALYLCASSLGQIYEQYFGPGTRLTVT.

In its sample, this clone was seen a few times. V gene TRBV4-3 combines with J gene TRBJ1-1; D gene unclear. V gave up 4 bases and J gave up 4 bases, with 10 bases separating them. Per the germline V gene, CDR1 is LGHNA and CDR2 is YSLEER. CDR3 length equals 13 residues. The CDR3 DNA is TGCGCCAGCAGCCTGAGAGGGCCCACTGAAGCTTTCTTT. Protein product: CASSLRGPTEAFF.

The chain employs TRBV7-9 and TRBJ2-2, with 14 bases lining up with TRBD2. After removal of 1 base from V and 16 bases from J, the junction contained 8 bases not matched to a gene. This CDR3 comprises 15 residues. Germline assignment: CDR1 SEHNR and CDR2 FQNEAQ (reference sequence). In DNA, the CDR3 is TGTGCCAGCAGCTTAGTGACTAGCGGGAGGGCCGAACCGTTTTTT. Its protein product is CASSLVTSGRAEPFF.

Only one count was recorded for this clone. This sequence joins TRBV28 and TRBJ2-7; possibly TRBD1 for D (6 bases). The ends were cut back, 4 bases at V and 0 bases at J, with 16 bases in the middle. Germline CDR1 and CDR2: MDHEN and SYDVKM. The CDR3 has 16 amino acids. This CDR3 reads CASSSRVRQVSYEQYF. The CDR3 region has the DNA TGTGCCAGCAGTTCCCGGGTGCGACAGGTCTCCTACGAGCAGTACTTC.

The chain couples TRBV7-9 to TRBJ1-2; D is uncertain. The ends were cut back, 4 bases at V and 7 bases at J, with 16 bases in the middle. The germline V gene encodes CDR1 SEHNR and CDR2 FQNEAQ (reference sequence). This CDR3 has 14 amino acids. The CDR3 coding sequence is TGTGCCAGCAGCTCCCCCCCGCTTCTAAGTGGCTACACCTTC. It encodes CASSSPPLLSGYTF.

J is TRBJ2-1 and V is TRBV5-1, with 7 bases lining up with TRBD1. Germline CDR1 reads SGHRS; CDR2 reads YFSETQ. V lost 7 bases, J lost 1 base, and 11 bases stayed unmatched. The CDR3 extends over 16 amino acids. The chain's CDR3 is CASHRGGTGSYNEQFF. The CDR3 DNA reads as TGCGCCAGCCACAGAGGGGGCACGGGTTCCTACAATGAGCAGTTCTTC. Together with reference TRBV5-1 and TRBJ2-1, the CDR3 gives the full variable domain: KAGVTQTPRYLIKTRGQQVTLSCSPISGHRSVSWYQQTPGQGLQFLFEYFSETQRNKGNFPGRFSGRQFSNSRSEMNVSTLELGDSALYLCASHRGGTGSYNEQFFGPGTRLTVL.

The V and J genes are TRBV5-4 and TRBJ2-2; unclear D gene. The ends were cut back, 2 bases at V and 0 bases at J, with 11 bases in the middle. This CDR3 has 16 amino acids. The V gene's germline CDR1 is SGHNT and CDR2 YYREEE (reference sequence). The CDR3 bases are TGTGCCAGCAGCTTAAAGTCCGCAGCGAACACCGGGGAGCTGTTTTTT. Residues: CASSLKSAANTGELFF.